The 18 T cell receptor beta chains below come from one sample, sequenced in a study of blood T cell repertoires in COVID-19. Data came from immunoSEQ multiplex PCR; TCRdb stores just in-frame clones and leaves some out. The table shows around 30,000 clones, with 92% occurring only once. Sequencing was performed on peripheral blood. The receptors shown here come from a man between 45 and 60 years old with active COVID-19.

The J gene is TRBJ2-7, the V gene TRBV29-1; 7 nucleotides line up with TRBD1. V shed 4 bases and J 4 bases; nucleotides not matched to a gene: 7. The germline V gene has CDR1 SQVTM and CDR2 ANQGSEA. The CDR3 is 13 residues long. The CDR3 sequence is CSVGRGSTYEQYF. The CDR3 DNA reads as TGCAGCGTTGGCAGGGGGTCCACTTACGAGCAGTACTTC.

The chain links TRBV23-1 to TRBJ2-3, with 12 bases aligning to TRBD2. TRBV23-1 is designated an ORF whose function remains uncertain. Germline trimming cut 0 bases from V and 4 bases from J; bases unmatched to any gene: 5. This CDR3 comprises 17 residues. CDR3 sequence (DNA): TGCGCCAGCAGTCAATCTACTAGCGGGAGGCGGGCAGATACGCAGTATTTT. Amino acids: CASSQSTSGRRADTQYF.

A single count supports this clone. V is TRBV19 and J is TRBJ1-2; D is undetermined. From germline, CDR1 is LNHDA and CDR2 SQIVND (reference sequence). The V end was cut by 4 bases, the J end by 4 bases, with 13 bases between. The CDR3 totals 14 residues. The CDR3 DNA is TGTGCCAGTAGTACAAGAGGGAGCACCTATGGCTACACCTTC. Its protein product is CASSTRGSTYGYTF. Combining the CDR3 with reference TRBV19 and TRBJ1-2 gives the whole variable domain DGGITQSPKYLFRKEGQNVTLSCEQNLNHDAMYWYRQDPGQGLRLIYYSQIVNDFQKGDIAEGYSVSREKKESFPLTVTSAQKNPTAFYLCASSTRGSTYGYTFGSGTRLTVV.

This clone has just one count. The CDR3 region is CASSSGQGGQPQHF. DNA for the CDR3: TGTGCCAGCAGTTCCGGACAGGGGGGTCAGCCCCAGCATTTT. The chain uses TRBV6-6 and TRBJ1-5; 10 bases map to TRBD1. CDR1 MNHNY and CDR2 SVGAGI come from the germline V gene (reference sequence). This CDR3 contains 14 residues. The V gene end was trimmed by 4 bases and the J gene end by 6 bases; junction bases not matched to a gene: 3.

The chain uses TRBV5-6 and TRBJ2-4, with D possibly TRBD1 on 5 matching bases. The germline V gene encodes CDR1 SGHDT and CDR2 YYEEEE. The CDR3 length is 16 residues. Trimming removed 2 bases at V and 1 base at J, with 13 bases between. The CDR3 reads CASSFRAGMAKNIQYF. CDR3 bases: TGTGCCAGCAGCTTTCGGGCAGGGATGGCCAAAAACATTCAGTACTTC.

The CDR3 region has the DNA TGTGCCAGCAGCGGCGGGCCCCAAGAGACCCAGTACTTC. It specifies CASSGGPQETQYF. The chain combines TRBV9 with TRBJ2-5, with D possibly matching TRBD2 (5 bases). The CDR3 contains 13 residues. CDR1 is SGDLS, CDR2 YYNGEE, per germline. Trimming shortened V by 3 bases and J by 1 base, and 7 bases separated the two germline ends.

The rearrangement links TRBV4-1 to TRBJ2-2, with D perhaps TRBD2 (6 bases). The germline V gene has CDR1 MGHRA and CDR2 YSYEKL. Deletions cut 0 bases from V and 5 bases from J, with 10 bases between. The CDR3 has 15 amino acids. The CDR3 protein is CASSQDGGSTGELFF. The CDR3 coding sequence is TGCGCCAGCAGCCAAGATGGAGGGAGTACCGGGGAGCTGTTTTTT.

The V and J genes are TRBV5-1 and TRBJ2-5; D gene unclear. Germline lookup yields CDR1 SGHRS and CDR2 YFSETQ. Trimming removed 4 bases at V and 2 bases at J, with 6 bases between. This CDR3 spans 12 amino acids. CDR3 region: CASSDRQETQYF. CDR3 sequence (DNA): TGCGCCAGCAGCGATCGGCAAGAGACCCAGTACTTC.

The chain combines TRBV5-1 with TRBJ2-3, with 13 bases identical to TRBD2. With 2 bases clipped from V and 1 base from J, the junction kept 1 base outside the gene matches. Germline values: CDR1 SGHRS, CDR2 YFSETQ. This CDR3 has 16 residues. The CDR3, as DNA: TGCGCCAGCAGCTTTGGACTAGCGGGAGGCACAGATACGCAGTATTTT. This sequence encodes CASSFGLAGGTDTQYF.

The rearrangement uses TRBV28 and TRBJ2-3; D might be TRBD2 (5 bases). With 2 bases removed from V and 2 bases from J, the gap between germline ends came to 17 bases. The CDR3 totals 17 residues. Germline CDR1 reads MDHEN; CDR2 reads SYDVKM. The CDR3 here is CASSLLGLILTTDTQYF. CDR3 DNA sequence: TGTGCCAGCAGTTTACTCGGACTGATCCTAACCACAGATACGCAGTATTTT.

The V call is TRBV18, the J call TRBJ2-7, with D possibly TRBD1 on 5 matching bases. The CDR3 covers 13 residues. V was shortened by 0 bases and J by 6 bases, with 9 bases between the two germline ends. From germline, CDR1 is KGHSH and CDR2 LQKENI. Here the CDR3 reads CASSPPGQAEQYF. In DNA form, the CDR3 reads TGTGCCAGCTCACCACCCGGACAAGCCGAGCAGTACTTC.

The V gene is TRBV15, the J gene TRBJ2-3; D remains unclear. This CDR3 spans 12 amino acids. Trimming stripped 1 base from V and 6 bases from J, with 5 bases between. CDR1 is LNHNV and CDR2 is YYDKDF in the germline V gene (reference sequence). CDR3 coding DNA: TGTGCCACCAGCAGAGTAGTCGATACGCAGTATTTT. Residues: CATSRVVDTQYF.

This chain's CDR3 is CASSLGTSGGQGLDTQYF. CDR3 bases: TGTGCCAGCAGCCTCGGGACTAGCGGGGGCCAAGGGTTGGATACGCAGTATTTT. The rearrangement joins TRBV9 to TRBJ2-3; 14 positions match TRBD2. There are 18 residues in the CDR3. The ends lost 4 bases at V and 6 bases at J; junction bases unmatched: 13. Germline CDR1 is SGDLS and CDR2 is YYNGEE.

This sequence joins TRBV24-1 and TRBJ1-5; D unresolved. With 7 bases removed from V and 0 bases from J, the gap between germline ends came to 6 bases. The germline gives CDR1 KGHDR, CDR2 SFDVKD. The CDR3 runs 13 residues. The CDR3 reads CATRLLSNQPQHF. CDR3 sequence (DNA): TGTGCCACCAGGTTACTTAGCAATCAGCCCCAGCATTTT.

The chain has TRBV6-5 and TRBJ2-5; possibly TRBD1 for D (6 bases). There are 15 residues in the CDR3. Trimming stripped 8 bases from V and 5 bases from J, with 21 bases between. CDR1 is MNHEY and CDR2 is SVGAGI in the germline V gene. DNA for the CDR3: TGTGCCAGCCAGAAGACAGGCAATACGGGGGAGACCCAGTACTTC. It codes for CASQKTGNTGETQYF.

The chain uses TRBV5-4 and TRBJ2-7; 9 bases match TRBD1. Germline assignment: CDR1 SGHNT and CDR2 YYREEE (reference sequence). The V and J ends lost 4 bases and 2 bases, in that order; junction bases with no gene match: 4. There are 14 residues in the CDR3. The chain's CDR3 is CASSPGQGPYEQYF. CDR3 nucleotide sequence: TGTGCCAGCAGCCCGGGACAGGGCCCCTACGAGCAGTACTTC.

The chain joins TRBV2 to TRBJ1-5, with D hard to call. Trimming stripped 1 base from V and 7 bases from J, with 14 bases between. Germline CDR1 SNHLY, CDR2 FYNNEI. CDR3 length equals 15 residues. CDR3: CASSEERRAGQPQHF. The CDR3 nucleotides are TGTGCCAGCAGTGAAGAGAGGAGGGCGGGGCAGCCCCAGCATTTT.

The V and J genes are TRBV15 and TRBJ2-1, with 7 bases fitting TRBD1. Germline V gene data show CDR1 as LNHNV and CDR2 as YYDKDF (reference sequence). This CDR3 comprises 14 residues. The trim removed 0 bases at V and 15 bases at J, leaving 11 bases unmatched. CDR3 DNA sequence: TGTGCCACCAGCAGAGATAGACAGGGTCCGACATGGTTCTTC. It codes for CATSRDRQGPTWFF.